The clone carrying this T cell receptor beta chain has a count of ten or more. A clone one base away is much larger, so this may be a read error. These data originate in a study of breast tumors, draining lymph nodes, adjacent tissues. TCRdb analysed the multiplex PCR reads with MiXCR anew, one entry per CDR3 protein. Altogether approximately 13,000 distinct CDR3 sequences are present, about 50% being singletons, with the ten largest covering about two fifths. The germline CDR1 and CDR2 sequences are SGHAT and FQDESV (reference sequence). This CDR3 comprises 12 residues. Sequencing was carried out using tumor-adjacent breast tissue. This receptor was obtained from a female donor with breast cancer. Some clones in this sample may be carry-over from other donors' samples. This chain uses TRBV11-1 with TRBJ2-7; D is ambiguous. CDR3 nucleotides: TGTGCCAGCAGCTTCGACTCGTACGCGCAGTACTTC. Translating gives CASSFDSYAQYF.